The clone carrying this TCR beta chain was observed a handful of times. Its antigen remains unidentified. The sequenced template was RNA, covering the TCR beta CDR3 region. Investigators did first-round RT-PCR with HTBI primers, then second-round multiplex PCR. In TCRdb, the multiplex PCR reads were re-called with MiXCR into one record per CDR3 protein. The top ten clones hold over 8.5% of a sample with some 1.1 million distinct CDR3 sequences, approximately 35% of them seen once. The germline gives CDR1 SGDLS, CDR2 YYNGEE. Trimming took 0 bases from V and 5 from J, leaving 17 bases between them. The CDR3 is 16 amino acids. A diagnosis was made from clinical symptoms together with serum thyroxine, TRAb, thyroid ultrasound and orbital computed tomography. These data are taken from a study of Graves' ophthalmopathy and Graves' hyperthyroidism. Study-level findings and limits: In blood, most expanded thyroid clonotypes above 0.001 frequency were also detected. The 13-signature model separated ophthalmopathy from stable hyperthyroidism at roughly 90% sensitivity and approximately 81% specificity.

The V call is TRBV9, the J call TRBJ2-5, with D perhaps TRBD2 (6 bases). The origin of this receptor is an adult man with Graves' hyperthyroidism. Sequencing used peripheral blood or thyroid tissue (not recorded which). The DNA of the CDR3 is TGTGCCAGCAGCGTAGGTTCGGGGGACCACTCCGAGACCCAGTACTTC. Protein sequence: CASSVGSGDHSETQYF. The full variable domain, rest sourced from reference TRBV9 and TRBJ2-5, is DSGVTQTPKHLITATGQRVTLRCSPRSGDLSVYWYQQSLDQGLQFLIQYYNGEERAKGNILERFSAQQFPDLHSELNLSSLELGDSALYFCASSVGSGDHSETQYFGPGTRLLVL.